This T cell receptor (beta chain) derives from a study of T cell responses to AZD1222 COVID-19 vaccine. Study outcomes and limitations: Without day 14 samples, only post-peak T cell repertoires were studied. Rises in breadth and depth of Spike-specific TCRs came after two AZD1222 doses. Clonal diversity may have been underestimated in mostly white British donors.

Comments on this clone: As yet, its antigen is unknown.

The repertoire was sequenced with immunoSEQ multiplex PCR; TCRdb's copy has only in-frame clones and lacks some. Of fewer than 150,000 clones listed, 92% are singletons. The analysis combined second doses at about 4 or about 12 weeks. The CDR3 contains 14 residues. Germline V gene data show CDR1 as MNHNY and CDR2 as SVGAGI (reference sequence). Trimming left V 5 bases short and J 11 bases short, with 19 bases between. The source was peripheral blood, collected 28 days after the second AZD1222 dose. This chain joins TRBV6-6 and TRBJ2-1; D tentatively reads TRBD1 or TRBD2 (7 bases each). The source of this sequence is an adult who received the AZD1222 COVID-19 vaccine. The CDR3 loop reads CASSQGGPGSQQFF. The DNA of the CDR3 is TGTGCCAGCAGTCAGGGGGGGCCCGGTTCCCAGCAGTTCTTC.